The source of this T cell receptor (beta chain) is a study of T-cell memory formation after mild COVID-19. Study-wide results and caveats: Most CD4+ clones that shrank were in CM and EM, while CD8+ ones turned up in EMRA. Detection of some responders pre-infection suggested pre-existing cross-reactive memory T cells participated. From day 15 to 85, contracting clones were balanced between CD4 and CD8, whereas later expanders leaned toward CD4+.

TCR alpha and TCR beta cDNA libraries with sample barcodes and UMIs came from 5'RACE using constant-segment primers. TCRdb independently ran MiXCR on the 5' RACE reads; one entry per CDR3 protein. The data show over 450,000 distinct CDR3 sequences, with roughly 22% seen just once and around 13% held by the top ten. Worth noting for this clonotype: What it recognizes is unknown.

Germline CDR1 SGHVS, CDR2 FNYEAQ. The CDR3 runs 16 residues. Trimming pared 1 base from V and 2 bases from J, leaving 12 bases between. This TCR was recovered from an adult woman who had mild COVID-19 (a few samples of this study predate the infection). Cell type and time point are not known. The rearrangement joins TRBV7-6 to TRBJ2-1, with a weak D call TRBD2 (7 bases). Sequencing input: PBMCs or a T cell subset sorted from them (not recorded which). The CDR3 reads CASSLGAGAPYNEQFF. The CDR3 nucleotides read TGTGCCAGCAGCTTAGGGGCGGGGGCCCCCTACAATGAGCAGTTCTTC.